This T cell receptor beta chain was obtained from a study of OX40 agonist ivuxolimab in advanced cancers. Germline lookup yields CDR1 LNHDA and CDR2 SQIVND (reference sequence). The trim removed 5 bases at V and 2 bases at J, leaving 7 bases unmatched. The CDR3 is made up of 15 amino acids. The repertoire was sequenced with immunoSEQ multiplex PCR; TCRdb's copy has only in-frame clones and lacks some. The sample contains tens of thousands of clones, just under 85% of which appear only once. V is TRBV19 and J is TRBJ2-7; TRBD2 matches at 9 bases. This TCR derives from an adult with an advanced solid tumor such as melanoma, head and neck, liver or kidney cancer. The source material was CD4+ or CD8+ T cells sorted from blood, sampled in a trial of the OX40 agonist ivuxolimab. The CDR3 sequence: CASSVVAGETYEQYF. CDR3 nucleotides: TGTGCCAGTAGTGTGGTAGCGGGGGAAACCTACGAGCAGTACTTC.